Presented here are 25 T cell receptor beta chains from one specimen sequenced in a study of CD8+CD57+ T cells in acquired aplastic anemia. Flow cytometry had shown expanded CD8+CD57+ cells in the patients chosen for sequencing. According to the study, genomic DNA was the template for TCR beta VDJ and CDR3 profiling. TCRdb re-called the reads through MiXCR, storing one row per CDR3 protein. Of about 180,000 distinct CDR3 sequences listed, roughly 50% are singletons. The material sequenced was sorted CD4+, CD8+, or CD8+CD57+ T cells (not recorded which) from PBMCs. These receptors came from a human donor with aplastic anemia.

This clonotype was observed many times. The rearrangement links TRBV5-5 to TRBJ2-5; 7 bases line up with TRBD1. CDR3 length equals 14 residues. Germline V CDR1 and CDR2: SGHKS, YYEKEE (reference sequence). V lost 4 bases, J lost 2 bases, and 5 bases stayed unmatched. CDR3: CASSVGTAQETQYF. DNA of the CDR3: TGTGCCAGCAGCGTCGGGACAGCGCAAGAGACCCAGTACTTC.

The gene calls are TRBV24-1 and TRBJ2-1; the match to TRBD1 covers 9 bases. The length of the CDR3 is 16 residues. Germline CDR1 is KGHDR and CDR2 is SFDVKD. With V trimmed by 1 base and J by 7 bases, 7 bases remained unmatched. This chain's CDR3 is CATSDFLETGGNEQFF. CDR3 DNA: TGTGCCACCAGTGATTTCCTAGAGACAGGGGGGAATGAGCAGTTCTTC.

This clonotype came up once. The chain uses TRBV7-6 and TRBJ1-4; 7 positions match TRBD1. The germline CDR1 and CDR2 sequences are SGHVS and FNYEAQ. The CDR3 is 15 amino acids. Trimming took 5 bases from V and 5 from J; bases not matched to a gene: 8. CDR3 in amino acids: CASSTPTGMNEKLFF. CDR3 nucleotide sequence: TGTGCCAGCAGCACACCGACAGGGATGAATGAAAAACTGTTTTTT.

This clonotype was seen many times. The chain couples TRBV12-3 or TRBV12-4 to TRBJ1-6; TRBD1 might be the D (5 bases). CDR3 length: 15 amino acids. Trimming left V 4 bases short and J 7 bases short, with 14 bases between. The CDR3 bases are TGTGCCAGCAGTTGGGATGGGGCCACAAATTCACCCCTCCACTTT. As protein: CASSWDGATNSPLHF.

Of note for this clonotype: At one end, the junction sequence differs from germline, possibly due to a read error. The V call is TRBV5-1, the J call TRBJ1-6; no clear D gene. The CDR3 extends over 13 amino acids. CDR1 and CDR2 (germline): SGHRS, YFSETQ. The CDR3 loop reads CASSPNPNSALHF. CDR3 DNA sequence: TGCGCCAGCAGCCCAAATCCGAATTCAGCCCTCCACTTT. Filled out from reference TRBV5-1 and TRBJ1-6, the complete variable domain reads KAGVTQTPRYLIKTRGQQVTLSCSPISGHRSVSWYQQTPGQGLQFLFEYFSETQRNKGNFPGRFSGRQFSNSRSEMNVSTLELGDSALYLCASSPNPNSALHFGNGTRLTVT.

The sample holds many counts of this clonotype. This chain links TRBV5-1 with TRBJ2-7; the D gene is possibly TRBD1 (5 bases). The germline CDR1 and CDR2 sequences are SGHRS and YFSETQ. This CDR3 has 15 amino acids. The V and J ends lost 0 bases and 6 bases respectively, with 16 bases between them. CDR3 sequence: CASSLAGQGTVEQYF. DNA for the CDR3: TGCGCCAGCAGCTTGGCTGGCCAGGGTACCGTCGAGCAGTACTTC.

The CDR3 spells CASSLLGRQGNTEAFF. CDR3 DNA sequence: TGTGCCAGCAGCCTTTTGGGACGACAGGGGAACACTGAAGCTTTCTTT. The chain carries TRBV11-1 and TRBJ1-1, with TRBD1 matching 7 bases. V shed 5 bases, J shed 1 base, and the junction held 10 bases outside the gene matches. This CDR3 region has 16 residues. Germline CDR1 reads SGHAT; CDR2 reads FQDESV (reference sequence).

This clonotype was counted a single time. At one end the junction does not follow the germline gene, possibly because of a read error. The chain combines TRBV14 with TRBJ2-2; the D gene is possibly TRBD1 (5 bases). CDR3 length: 16 amino acids. Germline V CDR1 and CDR2: SGHDN, FVKESK. The CDR3 loop reads CARSPWTPESTGELFF. CDR3 DNA: TGTGCCCGCAGCCCTTGGACACCGGAGAGCACCGGGGAGCTGTTTTTT.

This clonotype occurred many times. The chain carries TRBV14 and TRBJ1-3, with D unclear. V lost 1 base, J lost 11 bases, and 15 bases lay in between. This CDR3 comprises 14 residues. CDR1 SGHDN and CDR2 FVKESK come from the germline V gene. The CDR3 DNA sequence: TGTGCCAGCAGCCAAGTTCAGGTTCCTAAGGCCATATATTTT. Protein sequence: CASSQVQVPKAIYF.

About this clonotype itself: An end of the junction differs from the germline gene, which may be a read error. J is TRBJ2-7 and V is TRBV5-4; 11 bases fit TRBD2. The CDR3 runs to 19 residues. CDR1 and CDR2 from the germline V gene are SGHNT and YYREEE (reference sequence). The CDR3 nucleotides read TGTGCCAGCAGCTTAGCCGGGACTAGCGGACTGGTCGGCTCCTACGAGCAGCACTTC. It codes for CASSLAGTSGLVGSYEQHF.

The V gene is TRBV5-1, the J gene TRBJ2-7; perhaps TRBD1 as D (6 bases). This CDR3 region has 14 residues. Per germline, CDR1 SGHRS and CDR2 YFSETQ. V was pared by 1 base and J by 6 bases, with 14 bases between. CDR3 residues: CASSLTIGGGEQYF. CDR3 DNA: TGCGCCAGCAGCTTGACAATAGGGGGTGGCGAGCAGTACTTC.

CDR3 sequence reads: CASSNPRDRYEQYF. The CDR3 DNA follows: TGTGCCAGTAGTAATCCTAGAGATAGGTACGAGCAGTACTTC. The chain recombines TRBV19 with TRBJ2-7; D is unresolved. Germline values: CDR1 LNHDA, CDR2 SQIVND (reference sequence). The CDR3 runs to 14 residues. V dropped 4 bases and J dropped 4 bases, with 14 bases sitting between them.

This clonotype has ten or more counts. V gene TRBV7-9 combines with J gene TRBJ2-2; TRBD2 agrees at 8 bases. Germline trimming cut 4 bases from V and 1 base from J; bases unmatched to any gene: 5. CDR1 is SEHNR and CDR2 is FQNEAQ in the germline V gene (reference sequence). The CDR3 runs to 16 residues. This CDR3 is CASSYPRGVNTGELFF. CDR3 bases: TGTGCCAGCAGCTACCCGCGGGGGGTGAACACCGGGGAGCTGTTTTTT.

This clonotype was recorded many times. The chain carries TRBV7-8 and TRBJ2-7; D possibly matches TRBD1 or TRBD2 (5 bases each). This CDR3 has 14 amino acids. V dropped 4 bases and J dropped 6 bases, with 16 bases sitting between them. Per germline, CDR1 SGHVS and CDR2 FQNEAQ. The CDR3 loop reads CASSWGRTLTEQYF. CDR3 DNA sequence: TGTGCCAGCAGCTGGGGACGGACTTTAACCGAGCAGTACTTC.

This clonotype was observed a handful of times. The rearrangement uses TRBV12-3 or TRBV12-4 and TRBJ1-5; tentative D call: TRBD1 (6 bases). This CDR3 spans 14 amino acids. V was shortened by 6 bases and J by 3 bases, with 12 bases between the two germline ends. The CDR3 nucleotides read TGTGCCAGCAGCGGAGGACAGCCCAATCAGCCCCAGCATTTT. Translating gives CASSGGQPNQPQHF.

V usage is TRBV7-2 and J usage is TRBJ2-5; TRBD2 might be the D (5 bases). The germline CDR1 and CDR2 sequences are SGHTA and FQGNSA. Between the trimmed V and J ends, which lost 6 bases and 4 bases, there was a span of 12 bases. The CDR3 has 13 residues. CDR3 sequence: CASSYSGGETQYF. For the CDR3, the DNA is TGTGCCAGCAGTTACAGCGGAGGAGAGACCCAGTACTTC.

In its sample, this clonotype was seen a few times. In nucleotides, the CDR3 is TGTGCCACCAAGGCGGGGGGGCTAACAGATACGCAGTATTTT. Encoded protein: CATKAGGLTDTQYF. The V gene is TRBV24-1, the J gene TRBJ2-3, with 9 bases identical to TRBD2. Germline V gives CDR1 KGHDR, CDR2 SFDVKD. The CDR3 consists of 14 residues. The J segment lost 3 bases and the V segment lost 8 bases, leaving 5 bases of the junction unmatched.

In its sample, this clonotype was seen many times. The V gene is TRBV9, the J gene TRBJ2-5; TRBD2 matches at 15 bases. Trimming removed 3 bases from V and 4 bases from J; junction bases left unmatched: 1. Germline values: CDR1 SGDLS, CDR2 YYNGEE. The CDR3 contains 15 residues. CDR3 DNA sequence: TGTGCCAGCAGCGGGACTAGCGGGGGGGCAGAGACCCAGTACTTC. This encodes CASSGTSGGAETQYF.

This clonotype has ten or more counts. The CDR3 region is CASSRERDYGYTF. CDR3 sequence (DNA): TGTGCCAGCAGCAGGGAAAGGGACTATGGCTACACCTTC. The chain couples TRBV6-1 to TRBJ1-2; perhaps TRBD1 as D (5 bases). The germline V and J ends were trimmed by 6 bases and 3 bases, with 11 bases remaining between them. Looked up from germline, CDR1 is MNHNS and CDR2 is SASEGT. The CDR3 consists of 13 residues.

The genes are TRBV10-3 and TRBJ1-2; the match to TRBD1 covers 10 bases. The CDR3 consists of 14 residues. The junction had 5 bases not matched to a gene; V was cut back by 6 bases and J by 4 bases. Germline lookup yields CDR1 ENHRY and CDR2 SYGVKD. Written as DNA, the CDR3 is TGTGCCATCAGCGGGACAGGGGATCCCTATGGCTACACCTTC. Translating it yields CAISGTGDPYGYTF.

This clonotype showed up many times. Here the CDR3 reads CASTLGAFGNNEQFF. The CDR3 DNA reads as TGTGCCAGTACCCTGGGGGCCTTTGGGAACAATGAGCAGTTCTTC. This sequence joins TRBV19 and TRBJ2-1, with D possibly matching TRBD1 (6 bases). Germline V gene data show CDR1 as LNHDA and CDR2 as SQIVND (reference sequence). V was pared by 7 bases and J by 5 bases, with 18 bases between. The CDR3 has 15 residues.

The V and J genes are TRBV29-1 and TRBJ1-2; possibly TRBD1 for D (5 bases). V dropped 2 bases and J dropped 4 bases, with 17 bases sitting between them. Germline CDR1 and CDR2: SQVTM and ANQGSEA. This CDR3 has 15 amino acids. Written as DNA, the CDR3 is TGCAGCGTTGAACGGGGCAGTGGGTTTGGCTATGGCTACACCTTC. Protein sequence: CSVERGSGFGYGYTF.

This clonotype was detected many times. V is TRBV4-1 and J is TRBJ2-7; no definite D call. Germline lookup yields CDR1 MGHRA and CDR2 YSYEKL. This CDR3 is built from 14 residues. The germline V and J ends were trimmed by 1 base and 7 bases, with 14 bases remaining between them. CDR3 nucleotide sequence: TGCGCCAGCAGCCAAGCAGTAACCGGTTGGGAGCAGTACTTC. It yields the protein CASSQAVTGWEQYF.

On this clonotype: Given a much more abundant clone one base away, this may be a read error. V is TRBV11-2 and J is TRBJ2-7; TRBD2 aligns across 9 bases. Germline V lookup: CDR1 SGHAT, CDR2 FQNNGV. This CDR3 is built from 16 residues. V lost 1 base, J lost 5 bases, and 9 bases stayed unmatched. The CDR3 loop reads CASSLGGGALSHEQYF. The CDR3 nucleotides are TGTGCCAGCAGCTTAGGCGGGGGGGCCCTTAGCCACGAGCAGTACTTC. Drawing the rest from reference TRBV11-2 and TRBJ2-7, the complete variable domain is EAGVAQSPRYKIIEKRQSVAFWCNPISGHATLYWYQQILGQGPKLLIQFQNNGVVDDSQLPKDRFSAERLKGVDSTLKIQPAKLEDSAVYLCASSLGGGALSHEQYFGPGTRLTVT.

This clonotype was observed many times. The chain combines TRBV7-9 with TRBJ1-2, with a weak D call TRBD1 (5 bases). V gave up 1 base and J gave up 8 bases, with 17 bases separating them. The CDR3 has 15 residues. Germline lookup yields CDR1 SEHNR and CDR2 FQNEAQ (reference sequence). This chain's CDR3 is CASSLDPAGSIGYTF. The CDR3 nucleotides are TGTGCCAGCAGCTTAGATCCGGCAGGGTCGATAGGCTACACCTTC.